A selection of T cell receptor beta chains follows, all from one sample in a study of T cell repertoires in cytomegalovirus infection. MiXCR, run by TCRdb on the reads, gives a single entry per CDR3 protein. The sample contains 640,000 or so distinct CDR3 sequences, 33% of which appear only once. The antigens these receptors bind are not known. The input for sequencing was cultured PBMCs, taken from culture after CMV antigen stimulation. These receptors were taken from a human donor in good health (CMV status not recorded). Some clones in this sample may be carry-over from other donors' samples. CDR3s include the opening cysteine and the closing phenylalanine or tryptophan. A D gene is named only where the DNA matches it firmly. A row's size may be missing; if present it is once, few, many or a size class.

D | J | size | V | CDR3 | DNA
NA | TRBJ1-1 | NA | TRBV7-9 | CASSSLQGRSMNTEAFF | TGTGCCAGCAGCTCGCTGCAGGGACGGTCGATGAACACTGAAGCTTTCTTT
NA | TRBJ1-6 | NA | TRBV20-1 | CSARDSLSSYNSPLHF | TGCAGTGCTAGAGATTCACTAAGCTCCTATAATTCACCCCTCCACTTT
TRBD1 | TRBJ2-5 | NA | TRBV6-6 | CASSYSPHGTGKGETQYF | TGTGCCAGCAGTTACTCCCCACACGGGACAGGGAAAGGAGAGACCCAGTACTTC
NA | TRBJ2-6 | NA | TRBV6-6 | CASESPRPGANVLTF | TGTGCCAGCGAGTCTCCCCGCCCTGGGGCCAACGTCCTGACTTTC
NA | TRBJ1-1 | many | TRBV7-2 | CASSYRGGRVNTEAFF | TGTGCCAGCAGCTACCGTGGGGGGCGGGTGAACACTGAAGCTTTCTTT
TRBD2 | TRBJ2-3 | NA | TRBV12-3/TRBV12-4 | CASSWLAGGGDTQYF | TGTGCCAGCAGTTGGCTAGCGGGGGGCGGGGATACGCAGTATTTT
TRBD1 | TRBJ2-6 | NA | TRBV6-2/TRBV6-3 | CASRGTGGSSGANVLTF | TGTGCCAGCAGGGGGACAGGGGGAAGCTCTGGGGCCAACGTCCTGACTTTC
NA | TRBJ2-7 | NA | TRBV12-3/TRBV12-4 | CATGTSYSYEQYF | TGTGCCACCGGGACCTCCTACTCCTACGAGCAGTACTTC
NA | TRBJ1-5 | many | TRBV7-2 | CASSLVFSGGARQPQHF | TGTGCCAGCAGCTTAGTCTTTTCCGGGGGGGCGAGGCAGCCCCAGCATTTT
NA | TRBJ2-1 | many | TRBV7-6 | CASSLARVGRGLNNEQFF | TGTGCCAGCAGCTTAGCGCGGGTGGGGCGGGGGCTCAACAATGAGCAGTTCTTC
NA | TRBJ2-5 | NA | TRBV11-2 | CASSPYRAGSETQYF | TGTGCCAGCAGCCCGTATCGGGCGGGTTCCGAGACCCAGTACTTC
NA | TRBJ1-2 | NA | TRBV4-2 | CASNPRSGYGYTF | TGTGCCAGCAATCCCCGCTCAGGCTATGGCTACACCTTC
NA | TRBJ1-1 | NA | TRBV20-1 | CSAARDRAFF | TGCAGTGCTGCCCGGGACCGAGCTTTCTTT
NA | TRBJ1-4 | NA | TRBV6-5 | CASSKGQRGEKLFF | TGTGCCAGCAGTAAGGGACAAAGGGGAGAAAAACTGTTTTTT
NA | TRBJ2-5 | few | TRBV5-4 | CASSNRLETQYF | TGTGCCAGCAGCAATAGGCTTGAGACCCAGTACTTC
NA | TRBJ2-7 | few | TRBV7-8 | CASSEGPHQGEQYF | TGTGCCAGCAGCGAGGGACCCCACCAGGGCGAGCAGTACTTC
NA | TRBJ2-1 | NA | TRBV18 | CASSPWETSSYNEQFF | TGTGCCAGCTCACCATGGGAAACGAGCTCCTACAATGAGCAGTTCTTC
NA | TRBJ1-5 | NA | TRBV7-6 | CASSLDVGPHQPQHF | TGTGCCAGCAGCTTAGATGTAGGGCCCCATCAGCCCCAGCATTTT
TRBD1 | TRBJ1-2 | many | TRBV7-8 | CASSLGDRAYGYTF | TGTGCCAGCAGCTTAGGAGACAGGGCTTATGGCTACACCTTC
TRBD1 | TRBJ2-1 | NA | TRBV6-1 | CASSPGPGQGGKQFF | TGTGCCAGCAGTCCTGGCCCGGGACAGGGGGGCAAGCAGTTCTTC
NA | TRBJ2-7 | NA | TRBV6-2/TRBV6-3 | CASSYLGPYEQYF | TGTGCCAGCAGTTATCTGGGACCCTACGAGCAGTACTTC
NA | TRBJ2-3 | NA | TRBV12-3/TRBV12-4 | CASTERFRDTISTDTQYF | TGTGCCAGCACCGAGAGGTTTCGGGACACAATTTCCACAGATACGCAGTATTTT
NA | TRBJ1-4 | few | TRBV7-9 | CASSLSQLSSRGEKLFF | TGTGCCAGCAGCTTATCCCAGTTGTCCTCGAGGGGCGAAAAACTGTTTTTT
NA | TRBJ1-1 | few | TRBV7-9 | CASSLGAGDSREAFF | TGTGCCAGCAGCTTAGGGGCCGGTGACAGCAGAGAAGCTTTCTTT
TRBD1 | TRBJ2-3 | NA | TRBV12-3/TRBV12-4 | CASSLGTGTYTGTDTQYF | TGTGCCAGCAGTTTAGGGACAGGGACGTATACCGGCACAGATACGCAGTATTTT
NA | TRBJ1-1 | many | TRBV7-8 | CASSSGAMNTEAFF | TGTGCCAGCAGCTCAGGGGCTATGAACACTGAAGCTTTCTTT
TRBD2 | TRBJ2-5 | few | TRBV7-8 | CASSPGLAGWAQETQYF | TGTGCCAGCAGCCCGGGACTAGCGGGGTGGGCACAAGAGACCCAGTACTTC
TRBD2 | TRBJ2-5 | NA | TRBV20-1 | CSAWTSEKRETQYF | TGCAGTGCCTGGACTAGCGAGAAAAGGGAGACCCAGTACTTC
NA | TRBJ2-1 | many | TRBV7-2 | CASSFGGRFNEQFF | TGTGCCAGCAGCTTCGGGGGGCGCTTCAATGAGCAGTTCTTC
NA | TRBJ1-1 | NA | TRBV7-2 | CASSPSGGGAFF | TGTGCCAGCAGCCCGTCTGGAGGGGGAGCTTTCTTT
NA | TRBJ2-1 | NA | TRBV7-6 | CASSLAPAGDEQFF | TGTGCCAGCAGCTTAGCCCCAGCAGGAGATGAGCAGTTCTTC
NA | TRBJ2-3 | NA | TRBV10-3 | CAISEAIRDTQYF | TGTGCCATCAGTGAGGCGATTAGGGATACGCAGTATTTT
NA | TRBJ1-2 | NA | TRBV5-6 | CASSLERKYGYTF | TGTGCCAGCAGCTTGGAGCGGAAATATGGCTACACCTTC
NA | TRBJ1-4 | NA | TRBV12-3/TRBV12-4 | CASSPPVLFF | TGTGCCAGCAGCCCCCCGGTTCTGTTTTTT
TRBD1 | TRBJ2-5 | NA | TRBV27 | CASSSQGQSWGTQYF | TGTGCCAGCAGTTCCCAGGGACAGTCCTGGGGGACCCAGTACTTC
TRBD1 | TRBJ2-7 | NA | TRBV5-6 | CASSYYVRDRDHEQYF | TGTGCCAGCAGCTATTACGTCCGGGACAGGGACCACGAGCAGTACTTC
NA | TRBJ1-3 | NA | TRBV15 | CATSRGSGDTIYF | TGTGCCACCAGCAGAGGATCGGGGGACACCATATATTTT
TRBD1 | TRBJ1-6 | many | TRBV7-8 | CASHGTGSSPLHF | TGTGCCAGCCACGGGACAGGGAGTTCACCCCTCCACTTT
TRBD1 | TRBJ2-7 | few | TRBV20-1 | CSADTGAGEQYF | TGCAGTGCCGACACAGGGGCGGGCGAGCAGTACTTC